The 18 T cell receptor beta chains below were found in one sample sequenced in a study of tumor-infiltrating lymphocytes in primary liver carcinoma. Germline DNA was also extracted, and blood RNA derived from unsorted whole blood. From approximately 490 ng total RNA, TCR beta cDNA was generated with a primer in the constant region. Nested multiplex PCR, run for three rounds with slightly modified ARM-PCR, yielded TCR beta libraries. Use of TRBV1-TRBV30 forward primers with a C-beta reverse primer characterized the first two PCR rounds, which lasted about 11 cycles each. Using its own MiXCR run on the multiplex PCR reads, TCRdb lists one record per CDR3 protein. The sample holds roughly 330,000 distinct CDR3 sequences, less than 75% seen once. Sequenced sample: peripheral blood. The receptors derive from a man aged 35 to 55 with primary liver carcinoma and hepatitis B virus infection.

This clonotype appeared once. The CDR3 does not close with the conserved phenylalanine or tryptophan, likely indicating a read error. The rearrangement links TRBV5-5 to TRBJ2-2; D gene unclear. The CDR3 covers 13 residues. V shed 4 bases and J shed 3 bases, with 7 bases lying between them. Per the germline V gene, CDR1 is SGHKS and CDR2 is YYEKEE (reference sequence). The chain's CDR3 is CASSRIDTGELFL. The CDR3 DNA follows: TGTGCCAGCAGCCGGATTGACACCGGGGAGCTGTTTCTT.

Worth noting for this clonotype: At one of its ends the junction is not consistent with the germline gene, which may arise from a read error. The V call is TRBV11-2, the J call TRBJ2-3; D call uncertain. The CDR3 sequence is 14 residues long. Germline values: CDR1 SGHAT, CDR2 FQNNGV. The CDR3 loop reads CVSSSAGYADTQYF. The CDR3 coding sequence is TGTGTCAGCAGCTCAGCCGGGTATGCGGATACGCAGTATTTT. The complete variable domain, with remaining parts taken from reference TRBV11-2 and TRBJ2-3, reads EAGVAQSPRYKIIEKRQSVAFWCNPISGHATLYWYQQILGQGPKLLIQFQNNGVVDDSQLPKDRFSAERLKGVDSTLKIQPAKLEDSAVYLCVSSSAGYADTQYFGPGTRLTVL.

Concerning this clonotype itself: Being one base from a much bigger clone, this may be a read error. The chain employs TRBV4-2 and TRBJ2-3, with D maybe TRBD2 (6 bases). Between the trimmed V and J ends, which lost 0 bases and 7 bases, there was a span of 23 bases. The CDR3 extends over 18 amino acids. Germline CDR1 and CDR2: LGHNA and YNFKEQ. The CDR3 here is CASSQDGPSGPRGYTQYF. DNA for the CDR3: TGTGCCAGCAGCCAAGATGGGCCGAGCGGGCCCCGGGGATATACGCAGTATTTT.

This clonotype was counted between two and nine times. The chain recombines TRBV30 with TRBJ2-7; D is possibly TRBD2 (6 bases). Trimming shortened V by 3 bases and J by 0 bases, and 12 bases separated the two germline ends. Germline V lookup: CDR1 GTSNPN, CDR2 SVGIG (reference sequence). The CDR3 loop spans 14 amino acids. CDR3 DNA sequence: TGTGCCTGGAGACGTCGGGAGTCCTCCTACGAGCAGTACTTC. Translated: CAWRRRESSYEQYF.

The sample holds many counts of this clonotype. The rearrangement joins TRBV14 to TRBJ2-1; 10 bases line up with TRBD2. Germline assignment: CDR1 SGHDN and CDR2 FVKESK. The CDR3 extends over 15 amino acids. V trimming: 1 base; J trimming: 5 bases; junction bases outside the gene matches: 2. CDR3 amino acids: CASSQVLAGNNEQFF. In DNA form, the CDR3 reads TGTGCCAGCAGCCAAGTACTAGCGGGAAACAATGAGCAGTTCTTC.

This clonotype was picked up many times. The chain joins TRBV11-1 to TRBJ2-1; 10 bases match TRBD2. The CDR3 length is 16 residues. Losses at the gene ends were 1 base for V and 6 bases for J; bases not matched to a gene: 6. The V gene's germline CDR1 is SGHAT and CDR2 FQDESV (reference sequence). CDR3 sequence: CASSLGSSGRGNEQFF. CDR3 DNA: TGTGCCAGCAGCTTAGGTTCTAGCGGGAGAGGCAATGAGCAGTTCTTC.

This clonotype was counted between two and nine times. Here the CDR3 reads CASSYNRGEKLFF. In nucleotides, the CDR3 is TGTGCCAGCAGTTACAACAGGGGCGAAAAACTGTTTTTT. The chain is built from TRBV6-5 and TRBJ1-4, with TRBD1 matching 7 bases. The CDR3 length is 13 residues. Germline-derived CDR1 and CDR2 are MNHEY and SVGAGI. The J segment lost 8 bases and the V segment lost 2 bases, leaving 2 bases of the junction unmatched.

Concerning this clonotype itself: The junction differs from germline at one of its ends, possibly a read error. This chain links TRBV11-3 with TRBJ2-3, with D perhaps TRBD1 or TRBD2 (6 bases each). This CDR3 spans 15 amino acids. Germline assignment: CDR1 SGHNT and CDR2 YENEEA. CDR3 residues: CASSPGGGPPDTQYF. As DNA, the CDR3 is TGTGCCAGCAGCCCTGGAGGGGGACCCCCAGATACCCAGTATTTT.

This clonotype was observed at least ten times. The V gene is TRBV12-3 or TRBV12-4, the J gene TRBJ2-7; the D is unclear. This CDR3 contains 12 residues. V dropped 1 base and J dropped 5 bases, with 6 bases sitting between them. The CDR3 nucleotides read TGTGCCAGCAGTTTAGGTGTCCACGAGCAGTACTTC. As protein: CASSLGVHEQYF.

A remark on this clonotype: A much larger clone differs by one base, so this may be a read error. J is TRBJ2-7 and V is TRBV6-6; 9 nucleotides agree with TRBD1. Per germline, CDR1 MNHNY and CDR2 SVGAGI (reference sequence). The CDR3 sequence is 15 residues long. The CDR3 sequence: CAISRGTGTSYEQYF. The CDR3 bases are TGTGCCATCAGTAGGGGGACAGGGACATCCTACGAGCAGTACTTC.

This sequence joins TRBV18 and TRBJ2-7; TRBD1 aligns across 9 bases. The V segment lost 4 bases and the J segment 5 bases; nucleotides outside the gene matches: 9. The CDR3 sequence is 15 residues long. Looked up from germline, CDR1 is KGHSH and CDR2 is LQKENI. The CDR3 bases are TGTGCCAGCTCACTGGAACAGGGGGCGTCTAACGAGCAGTACTTC. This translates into CASSLEQGASNEQYF.

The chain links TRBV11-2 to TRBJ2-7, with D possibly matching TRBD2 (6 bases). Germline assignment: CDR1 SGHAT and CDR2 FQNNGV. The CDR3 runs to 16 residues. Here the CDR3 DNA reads TGTATCAGCAGCTTAGTTTGGGCTAGCGCCTCCTACGAGCAGTACTTC. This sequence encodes CISSLVWASASYEQYF.

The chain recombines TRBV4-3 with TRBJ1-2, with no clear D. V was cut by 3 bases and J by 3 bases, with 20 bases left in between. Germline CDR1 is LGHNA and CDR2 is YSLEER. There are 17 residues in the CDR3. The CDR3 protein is CASSQPSNITRDYGYTF. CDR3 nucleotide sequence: TGCGCCAGCAGCCAGCCCTCGAACATCACCCGGGACTATGGCTACACCTTC.

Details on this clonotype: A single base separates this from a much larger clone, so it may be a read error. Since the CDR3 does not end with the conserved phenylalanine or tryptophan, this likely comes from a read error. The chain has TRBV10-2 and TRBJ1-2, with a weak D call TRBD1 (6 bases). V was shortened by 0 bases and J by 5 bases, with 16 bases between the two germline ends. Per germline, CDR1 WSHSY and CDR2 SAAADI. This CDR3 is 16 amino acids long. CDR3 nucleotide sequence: TGCGCCAGCAGTGAGTCGATCGGGGGCCGCCTTTATGGCTACACCCTC. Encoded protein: CASSESIGGRLYGYTL.

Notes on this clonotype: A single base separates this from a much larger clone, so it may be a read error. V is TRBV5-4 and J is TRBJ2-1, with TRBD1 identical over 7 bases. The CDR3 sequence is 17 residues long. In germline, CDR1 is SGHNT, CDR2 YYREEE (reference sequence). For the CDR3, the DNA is TGTGCCAGCAGCTTGGCCAGGGGACAGAGCTCCGACAATGAGCAGTTCTTC. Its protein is CASSLARGQSSDNEQFF.

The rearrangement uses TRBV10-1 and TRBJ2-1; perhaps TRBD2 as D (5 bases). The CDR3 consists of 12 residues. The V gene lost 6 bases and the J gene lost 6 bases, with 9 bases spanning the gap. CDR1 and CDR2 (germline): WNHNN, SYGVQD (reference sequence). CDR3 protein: CASSRTANEQFF. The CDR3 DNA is TGCGCCAGCAGCAGGACTGCCAATGAGCAGTTCTTC.

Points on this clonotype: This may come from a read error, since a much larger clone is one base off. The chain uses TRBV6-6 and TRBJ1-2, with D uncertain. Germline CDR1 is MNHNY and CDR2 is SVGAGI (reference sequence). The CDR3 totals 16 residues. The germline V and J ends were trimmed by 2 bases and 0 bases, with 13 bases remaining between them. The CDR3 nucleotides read TGTGCCAGCAGTTACGGCGCTCAAAGACCTAACTATGGCTACACCTTC. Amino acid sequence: CASSYGAQRPNYGYTF.

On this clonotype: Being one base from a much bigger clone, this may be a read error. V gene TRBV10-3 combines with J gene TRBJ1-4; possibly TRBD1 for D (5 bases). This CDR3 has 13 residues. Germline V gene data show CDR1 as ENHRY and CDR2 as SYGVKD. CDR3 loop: CGISGREGEKLFF. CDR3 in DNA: TGTGGCATCAGTGGCAGGGAGGGTGAAAAACTGTTTTTT.